A selection of T cell receptor beta chains follows, all from one sample in a study of B cell selection in AIRE deficiency. Clones were read by immunoSEQ multiplex PCR, and TCRdb kept only the in-frame ones, dropping some. The table records 20,000 to 25,000 clones, roughly 96% of them present only once. Sequencing input: conventional CD4+ T cells sorted from PBMCs. These receptors were collected from a human donor with AIRE deficiency. Both conserved end residues are part of each CDR3. The D gene is left open where the match is weak. Clone size appears in some rows only: once, few, many, or a class for an expanded clone.

j_call clone_size v_call d_call cdr3_aa cdr3_nt
TRBJ1-6 NA TRBV28 NA CASSQDSNSPLHF TGTGCCAGCAGTCAAGACAGCAATTCACCCCTCCACTTT
TRBJ2-7 NA TRBV10-3 NA CAISEIGEYEQYF TGTGCCATCAGTGAAATCGGGGAATACGAGCAGTACTTC
TRBJ2-2 NA TRBV10-3 NA CAISDPTVTGELFF TGTGCCATCAGTGATCCTACAGTGACCGGGGAGCTGTTTTTT
TRBJ2-7 NA TRBV7-2 NA CASSLGQVYEQYF TGTGCCAGCAGCTTAGGACAGGTGTACGAGCAGTACTTC
TRBJ2-5 NA TRBV28 NA CASSFKYQETQYF TGTGCCAGCAGTTTCAAGTACCAAGAGACCCAGTACTTC
TRBJ1-1 NA TRBV11-2 NA CASSLGTEAFF TGTGCCAGCAGCTTAGGCACTGAAGCTTTCTTT
TRBJ2-3 NA TRBV4-3 TRBD2 CASSQDRGLAGLSTDTQYF TGCGCCAGCAGCCAAGATCGGGGACTAGCGGGGTTAAGCACAGATACGCAGTATTTT
TRBJ2-2 NA TRBV7-7 NA CASSFRGSLGGELFF TGTGCCAGCAGCTTCCGTGGGAGCTTAGGCGGGGAGCTGTTTTTT
TRBJ2-5 NA TRBV19 TRBD2 CASRGTSDLGTQYF TGTGCCAGTAGAGGGACTAGCGACTTGGGGACCCAGTACTTC
TRBJ2-2 NA TRBV6-6 NA CASSYSMSSQAGELFF TGTGCCAGCAGTTACTCGATGTCTAGCCAGGCCGGGGAGCTGTTTTTT
TRBJ2-1 NA TRBV5-4 NA CASSLGLVNEQFF TGTGCCAGCAGCTTGGGGCTAGTCAATGAGCAGTTCTTC
TRBJ1-2 NA TRBV5-1 NA CASSKDVVDGYTF TGCGCCAGCAGCAAGGACGTTGTCGATGGCTACACCTTC
TRBJ2-1 NA TRBV11-3 TRBD2 CASSLSSLAGGNEQFF TGTGCCAGCAGCTTATCATCACTAGCGGGAGGGAATGAGCAGTTCTTC
TRBJ2-1 NA TRBV28 TRBD1 CASSRDRGHNEQFF TGTGCCAGCAGCCGGGACAGGGGGCACAATGAGCAGTTCTTC
TRBJ2-5 NA TRBV7-9 TRBD1 CASSFGKGAVQETQYF TGTGCCAGCAGCTTTGGGAAGGGGGCGGTACAAGAGACCCAGTACTTC
TRBJ2-5 NA TRBV7-2 NA CASSPTRGGETQYF TGTGCCAGCAGCCCCACGAGAGGGGGAGAGACCCAGTACTTC
TRBJ2-1 NA TRBV4-3 TRBD2 CASSQVLGSGRLSSYNEQFF TGCGCCAGCAGCCAAGTCCTGGGTAGCGGGAGGCTGAGCTCCTACAATGAGCAGTTCTTC
TRBJ1-5 NA TRBV28 TRBD1 CASLGRDRSYSNQPQHF TGTGCCAGCTTGGGGCGGGACAGGTCGTATAGCAATCAGCCCCAGCATTTT
TRBJ1-1 NA TRBV19 NA CASSISPGRVGEAFF TGTGCCAGTAGTATATCACCGGGGAGGGTGGGTGAAGCTTTCTTT
TRBJ2-1 NA TRBV19 NA CASSIGPRNEQFF TGTGCCAGTAGTATAGGCCCCCGCAATGAGCAGTTCTTC
TRBJ1-1 NA TRBV5-1 TRBD1 CASSYTGDTEAFF TGCGCCAGCAGCTACACAGGGGACACTGAAGCTTTCTTT
TRBJ2-1 NA TRBV7-3 TRBD2 CASSLIGGRAYNEQFF TGTGCCAGCAGCTTAATCGGCGGGAGGGCCTACAATGAGCAGTTCTTC
TRBJ2-4 NA TRBV29-1 NA CSVGVLALNIQYF TGCAGCGTGGGGGTGCTAGCTCTAAACATTCAGTACTTC
TRBJ2-7 NA TRBV5-4 TRBD2 CASSLVAGDNEQYF TGTGCCAGCAGCTTGGTAGCGGGGGATAACGAGCAGTACTTC
TRBJ1-3 NA TRBV28 NA CASSHLDSSGNTIYF TGTGCCAGCAGTCACCTTGACAGCTCTGGAAACACCATATATTTT
TRBJ2-2 once TRBV18 TRBD2 CASSRRRGRADTGELFF TGTGCCAGCTCACGTCGCCGCGGGAGGGCCGACACCGGGGAGCTGTTTTTT
TRBJ2-5 NA TRBV2 NA CASRVAVQETQYF TGTGCCAGCAGGGTAGCGGTCCAAGAGACCCAGTACTTC
TRBJ2-3 NA TRBV10-3 NA CAIMPPAEEVDTQYF TGTGCCATCATGCCCCCGGCGGAGGAGGTAGATACGCAGTATTTT
TRBJ1-2 NA TRBV5-1 NA CASSLAGISNYGYTF TGCGCCAGCAGCTTGGCGGGGATCTCTAACTATGGCTACACCTTC
TRBJ2-7 NA TRBV15 TRBD2 CATSRDLAGGSEQYF TGTGCCACCAGCAGAGATCTAGCGGGGGGTTCGGAGCAGTACTTC